This TCR beta chain originates from a study of tumor and adjacent non-tumor tissue in lung cancer. Study-wide context: Histology: 11 to 13 adenocarcinoma, a couple of squamous cell carcinoma, 1 small cell lung cancer. Samples averaged about 4.3 million productive TCRbeta reads each. Study-level results: Normal lung showed higher cumulative top 100 clone frequency than tumor. Compared with tumor, normal lung showed significantly lower TCR diversity.

This clonotype was seen just once. Antigen: not known. Without the conserved terminal phenylalanine or tryptophan, this CDR3 likely stems from a read error. V lost 5 bases and J lost 0; bases outside the gene matches: 8. The V gene's germline CDR1 is MDHEN and CDR2 SYDVKM. There are 16 residues in the CDR3. The template was RNA from unsorted bulk tissue. Three rounds of nested PCR, following a modified ARM-PCR protocol, produced the TCRbeta library. TCRdb re-called the multiplex PCR reads through MiXCR, storing one row per CDR3 protein. Of tens of thousands of distinct CDR3 sequences listed, 65% to 75% are singletons.

The sample consisted of lung tumor tissue. V usage is TRBV28 and J usage is TRBJ2-3; 7 bases match TRBD1. This TCR derives from a man aged 60-69 years with non-small cell lung cancer. The CDR3 DNA reads as TGTGCCAGCAGTATCCTGAAGGGGGCTAGCACAGATACGCAGTATTTA. This sequence encodes CASSILKGASTDTQYL.